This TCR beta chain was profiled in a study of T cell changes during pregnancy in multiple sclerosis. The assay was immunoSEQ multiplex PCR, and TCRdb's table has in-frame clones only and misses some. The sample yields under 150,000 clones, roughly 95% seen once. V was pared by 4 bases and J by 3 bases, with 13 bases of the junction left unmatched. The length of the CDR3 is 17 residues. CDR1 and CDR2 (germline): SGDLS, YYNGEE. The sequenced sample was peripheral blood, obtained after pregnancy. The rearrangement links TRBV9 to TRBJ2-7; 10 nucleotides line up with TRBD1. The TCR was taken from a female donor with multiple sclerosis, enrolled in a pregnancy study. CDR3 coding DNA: TGTGCCAGCAGCCCTGCGGCGGGTGGACAGGGGGACTACGAGCAGTACTTC. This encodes CASSPAAGGQGDYEQYF.